This TCR beta chain was found in a study of T cell repertoires in cytomegalovirus infection. The wider study: Based on public TCR beta signatures, there were indications of CMV infection and of a matching HLA type.

TCRdb re-called the reads through MiXCR, storing one row per CDR3 protein. The sample has about 450,000 distinct CDR3 sequences, 30% to 40% seen once. As for this clonotype: What it binds is not known.

The CDR3 has 13 amino acids. CDR1 and CDR2 (germline): KGHSH, LQKENI. V gave up 2 bases and J gave up 6 bases, with 10 bases separating them. Whole-study results and caveats: HLA-C-restricted CMV clonotypes gave the most frequent clonotype in two of eight donors. The study identified carriers of CMV plus the relevant HLA from cumulative public TCR beta family frequency.

This receptor was taken from a human donor in good health (CMV status not recorded). Some clones in this sample may be carry-over from other donors' samples. The chain combines TRBV18 with TRBJ1-1, with a weak D call TRBD1 (5 bases). The sequencing input was PBMCs. This CDR3 is CASSPFQGPEAFF. In nucleotides, the CDR3 is TGTGCCAGCTCACCATTCCAGGGACCTGAAGCTTTCTTT.